The 13 T cell receptor beta chains given below trace back to one sample, sequenced in a study of blood T cell repertoires in COVID-19. This table comes from immunoSEQ multiplex PCR, and its TCRdb copy is limited to in-frame clones, with some not included. Of 280,000 or so clones listed, roughly 89% are singletons. The sample was PBMCs or T cells enriched from blood (not recorded which). The receptors here all came from a woman aged 35 to 49 who had recovered from COVID-19.

This chain uses TRBV7-8 with TRBJ2-5; D possibly corresponds to TRBD1 (5 bases). The CDR3 extends over 14 amino acids. V lost 7 bases, J lost 1 base, and 13 bases lay in between. Germline V CDR1 and CDR2: SGHVS, FQNEAQ. This CDR3 reads CASTARQSQETQYF. The CDR3 nucleotides read TGTGCCAGCACCGCCCGACAGTCCCAAGAGACCCAGTACTTC.

This chain connects TRBV7-9 to TRBJ2-5; possibly TRBD1 for D (7 bases). Per germline, CDR1 SEHNR and CDR2 FQNEAQ (reference sequence). Trimming removed 5 bases from V and 4 bases from J, with 23 bases in between. CDR3 length: 17 amino acids. CDR3 protein: CASSLRVDREVGETQYF. The CDR3 region has the DNA TGTGCCAGCAGCCTGAGGGTCGACAGGGAGGTTGGAGAGACCCAGTACTTC.

This rearrangement joins TRBV29-1 to TRBJ2-4, with 9 bases fitting TRBD2. The CDR3 is 14 amino acids. Losses at the gene ends were 7 bases for V and 8 bases for J; bases not matched to a gene: 12. The V gene's germline CDR1 is SQVTM and CDR2 ANQGSEA. DNA for the CDR3: TGCAGCGCCCTAACGGGACTAGCAAGACACATTCAGTACTTC. Encoded protein: CSALTGLARHIQYF.

The rearrangement uses TRBV14 and TRBJ1-3; 7 nucleotides match TRBD1. From germline, CDR1 is SGHDN and CDR2 FVKESK. The length of the CDR3 is 15 residues. The V segment lost 4 bases and the J segment 5 bases; nucleotides outside the gene matches: 8. CDR3 bases: TGTGCCAGCAGCCGTGCGCAGGGGGGAAGAAACACCATATATTTT. This sequence encodes CASSRAQGGRNTIYF.

V gene TRBV7-2 combines with J gene TRBJ2-1; D gene uncertain. CDR1 is SGHTA, CDR2 FQGNSA, per germline. Trimming removed 1 base at V and 8 bases at J, with 12 bases between. The length of the CDR3 is 14 residues. CDR3 protein: CASSLGSSFDEQFF. DNA of the CDR3: TGTGCCAGCAGCTTAGGATCTAGTTTCGATGAGCAGTTCTTC.

The rearrangement joins TRBV7-2 to TRBJ2-5; 7 bases map to TRBD2. The V gene end was trimmed by 5 bases and the J gene end by 4 bases; junction bases not matched to a gene: 7. Germline values: CDR1 SGHTA, CDR2 FQGNSA. CDR3 length: 14 amino acids. The DNA for the CDR3 is TGTGCCAGCAGCCGCAGCGGGATGGGAGAGACCCAGTACTTC. It is translated as CASSRSGMGETQYF.

V gene TRBV16 combines with J gene TRBJ2-4; 10 bases align to TRBD1. This CDR3 contains 14 residues. The junction had 5 bases not matched to a gene; V was cut back by 4 bases and J by 8 bases. Per germline, CDR1 KGHSY and CDR2 FQNENV. This CDR3 reads CASSPGQGRHIQYF. The CDR3, as DNA: TGTGCCAGCAGCCCGGGACAGGGGAGGCACATTCAGTACTTC.

This chain uses TRBV10-2 with TRBJ2-7, with TRBD2 matching 7 bases. Germline V gene lookup returns CDR1 WSHSY and CDR2 SAAADI. The V and J ends lost 3 bases and 4 bases, in that order; junction bases with no gene match: 12. The CDR3 extends over 16 amino acids. The CDR3 loop reads CASSDPSGPLRYEQYF. The CDR3 bases are TGCGCCAGCAGTGATCCTAGCGGCCCCCTACGATACGAGCAGTACTTC.

The sample holds one count of this clone. The rearrangement links TRBV3-1 (or the pseudogene TRBV3-2) to TRBJ2-5, with no clear D. The germline V gene encodes CDR1 LGHDT and CDR2 YNNKEL (reference sequence). The V gene lost 4 bases and the J gene lost 4 bases, with 16 bases spanning the gap. The CDR3 has 15 residues. The CDR3 region is CASSPPQQRRETQYF. CDR3 coding DNA: TGTGCCAGCAGCCCCCCGCAGCAAAGGAGAGAGACCCAGTACTTC.

The chain is built from TRBV11-2 and TRBJ2-6, with 11 bases fitting TRBD1. Trimming removed 5 bases from V and 4 bases from J; junction bases left unmatched: 10. The CDR3 spans 18 residues. Germline CDR1 SGHAT, CDR2 FQNNGV. The CDR3 region is CASSRWTGGASGANVLTF. CDR3 coding DNA: TGTGCCAGCAGCCGATGGACAGGGGGCGCTTCCGGGGCCAACGTCCTGACTTTC.

This chain links TRBV11-2 with TRBJ2-1; 8 nucleotides agree with TRBD2. Trimming removed 2 bases from V and 7 bases from J; junction bases left unmatched: 10. The V gene's germline CDR1 is SGHAT and CDR2 FQNNGV. The CDR3 extends over 16 amino acids. The CDR3, as DNA: TGTGCCAGCAGCTTAACTAGCGGAGCCAGAGGAAATGAGCAGTTCTTC. It specifies CASSLTSGARGNEQFF.

The chain uses TRBV29-1 and TRBJ2-3; 7 bases are shared with TRBD2. This CDR3 has 12 residues. After removal of 7 bases from V and 2 bases from J, the junction contained 3 bases not matched to a gene. Germline CDR1 and CDR2: SQVTM and ANQGSEA. CDR3 sequence reads: CSDSGYTDTQYF. CDR3 sequence (DNA): TGCAGCGATAGCGGGTACACAGATACGCAGTATTTT.

The V call is TRBV9, the J call TRBJ2-2; possibly TRBD2 for D (6 bases). V was pared by 2 bases and J by 2 bases, with 10 bases between. The CDR3 has 15 residues. Germline V gene lookup returns CDR1 SGDLS and CDR2 YYNGEE. In nucleotides, the CDR3 is TGTGCCAGCAGCGTCCGGGAGTCCAACACCGGGGAGCTGTTTTTT. Encoded protein: CASSVRESNTGELFF.